This T cell receptor (beta chain) was sequenced for a study of response to subunit inactivated influenza vaccine. Germline CDR1 and CDR2: KGHDR and SFDVKD. The CDR3 sequence is 14 residues long. The V segment lost 2 bases and the J segment 5 bases; nucleotides outside the gene matches: 3. TCRdb itself ran the RT-PCR reads through MiXCR, one entry per CDR3 protein. The data show about 570,000 distinct CDR3 sequences, about 11% seen once. These records were also assigned to another study, of T cells expressing NK-cell markers. That work contributes: For TCR beta, cDNA was produced by 5'RACE template switching with UMIs. There were several donors in whom these clonotypes also led the CD3+CD56-NKG2C+ fraction.

The specimen was PBMCs from blood, collected on the day of vaccination. The clonotype comes from a man aged 45-60 years who received an inactivated influenza vaccine. The chain has TRBV24-1 and TRBJ1-1; 8 bases are shared with TRBD1. The CDR3 reads CATSDSYRGTEAFF. The CDR3, as DNA: TGTGCCACCAGTGATTCGTACAGGGGGACTGAAGCTTTCTTT.